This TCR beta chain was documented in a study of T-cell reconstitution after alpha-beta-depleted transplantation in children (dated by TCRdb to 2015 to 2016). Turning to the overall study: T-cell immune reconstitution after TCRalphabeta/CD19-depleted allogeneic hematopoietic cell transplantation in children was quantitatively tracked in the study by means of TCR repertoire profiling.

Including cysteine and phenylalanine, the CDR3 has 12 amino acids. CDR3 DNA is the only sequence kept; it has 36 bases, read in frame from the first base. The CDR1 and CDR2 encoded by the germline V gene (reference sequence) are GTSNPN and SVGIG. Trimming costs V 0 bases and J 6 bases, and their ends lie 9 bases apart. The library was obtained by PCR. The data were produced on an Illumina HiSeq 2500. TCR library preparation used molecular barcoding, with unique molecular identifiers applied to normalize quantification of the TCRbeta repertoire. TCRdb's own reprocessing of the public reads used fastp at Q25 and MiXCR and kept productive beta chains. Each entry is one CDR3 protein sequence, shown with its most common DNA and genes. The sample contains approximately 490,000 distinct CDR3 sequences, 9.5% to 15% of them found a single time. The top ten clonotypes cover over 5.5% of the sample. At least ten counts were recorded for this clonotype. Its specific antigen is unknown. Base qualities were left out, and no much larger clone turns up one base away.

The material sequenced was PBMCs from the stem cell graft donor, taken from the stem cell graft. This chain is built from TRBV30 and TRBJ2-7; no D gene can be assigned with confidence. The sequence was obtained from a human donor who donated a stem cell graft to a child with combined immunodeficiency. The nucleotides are TGTGCCTGGAGTGTGGCTGGACGCGAGCAGTACTTC. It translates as CAWSVAGREQYF.